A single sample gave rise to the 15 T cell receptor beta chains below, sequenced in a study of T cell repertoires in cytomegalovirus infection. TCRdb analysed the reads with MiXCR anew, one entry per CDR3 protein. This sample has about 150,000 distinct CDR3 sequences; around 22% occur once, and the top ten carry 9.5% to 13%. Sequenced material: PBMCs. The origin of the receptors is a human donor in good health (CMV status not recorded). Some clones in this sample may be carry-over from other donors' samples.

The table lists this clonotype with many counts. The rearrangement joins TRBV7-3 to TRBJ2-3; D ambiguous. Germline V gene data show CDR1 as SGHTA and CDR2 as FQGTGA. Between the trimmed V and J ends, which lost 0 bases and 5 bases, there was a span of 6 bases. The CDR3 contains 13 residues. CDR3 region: CASSLTAEDTQYF. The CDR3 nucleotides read TGTGCCAGCAGCTTAACAGCCGAAGATACGCAGTATTTT.

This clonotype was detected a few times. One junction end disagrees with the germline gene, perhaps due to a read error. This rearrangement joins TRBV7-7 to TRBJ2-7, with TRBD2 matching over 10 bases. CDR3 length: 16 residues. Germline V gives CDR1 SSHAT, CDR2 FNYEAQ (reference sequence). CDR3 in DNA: TGTGCTAGCAGCCCGAAGGGAGCGGGAGGGCCGGGAGAGCAGTACTTC. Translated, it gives CASSPKGAGGPGEQYF. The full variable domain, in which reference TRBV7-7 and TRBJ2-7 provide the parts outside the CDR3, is GAGVSQSPRYKVTKRGQDVTLRCDPISSHATLYWYQQALGQGPEFLTYFNYEAQPDKSGLPSDRFSAERPEGSISTLTIQRTEQRDSAMYRCASSPKGAGGPGEQYFGPGTRLTVT.

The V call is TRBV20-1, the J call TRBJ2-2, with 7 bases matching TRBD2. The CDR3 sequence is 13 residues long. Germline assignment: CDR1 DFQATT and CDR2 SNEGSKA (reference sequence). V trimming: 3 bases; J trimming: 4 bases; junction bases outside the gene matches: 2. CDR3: CSASGGTTGELFF. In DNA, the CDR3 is TGCAGTGCTAGCGGGGGGACCACCGGGGAGCTGTTTTTT.

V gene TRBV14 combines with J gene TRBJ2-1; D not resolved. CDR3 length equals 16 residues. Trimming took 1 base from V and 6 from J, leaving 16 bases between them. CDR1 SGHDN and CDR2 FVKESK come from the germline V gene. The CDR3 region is CASSQVNARMGNEQFF. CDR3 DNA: TGTGCCAGCAGCCAAGTCAATGCGCGGATGGGCAATGAGCAGTTCTTC.

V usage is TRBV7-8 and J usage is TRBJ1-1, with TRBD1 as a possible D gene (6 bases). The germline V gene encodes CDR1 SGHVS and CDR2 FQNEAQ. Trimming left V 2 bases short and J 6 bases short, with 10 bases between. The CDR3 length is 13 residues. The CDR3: CASSLWGAAEAFF. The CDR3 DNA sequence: TGTGCCAGCAGCTTATGGGGGGCAGCTGAAGCTTTCTTT.

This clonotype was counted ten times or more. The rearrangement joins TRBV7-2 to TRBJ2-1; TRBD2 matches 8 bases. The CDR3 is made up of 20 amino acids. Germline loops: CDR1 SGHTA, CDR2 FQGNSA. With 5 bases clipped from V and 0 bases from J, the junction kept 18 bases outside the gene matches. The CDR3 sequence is CASSLGASGSSSSSYNEQFF. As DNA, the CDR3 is TGTGCCAGCAGCCTGGGGGCAAGCGGGAGTTCGTCTAGCTCCTACAATGAGCAGTTCTTC. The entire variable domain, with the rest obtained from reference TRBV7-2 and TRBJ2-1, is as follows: GAGVSQSPSNKVTEKGKDVELRCDPISGHTALYWYRQSLGQGLEFLIYFQGNSAPDKSGLPSDRFSAERTGGSVSTLTIQRTQQEDSAVYLCASSLGASGSSSSSYNEQFFGPGTRLTVL.

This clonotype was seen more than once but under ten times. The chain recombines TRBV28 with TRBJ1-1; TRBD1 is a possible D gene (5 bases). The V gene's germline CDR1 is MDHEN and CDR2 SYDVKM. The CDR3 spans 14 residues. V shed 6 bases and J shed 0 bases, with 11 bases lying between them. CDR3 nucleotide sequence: TGTGCCAGCAGGGAGGGACCGATGAACACTGAAGCTTTCTTT. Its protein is CASREGPMNTEAFF.

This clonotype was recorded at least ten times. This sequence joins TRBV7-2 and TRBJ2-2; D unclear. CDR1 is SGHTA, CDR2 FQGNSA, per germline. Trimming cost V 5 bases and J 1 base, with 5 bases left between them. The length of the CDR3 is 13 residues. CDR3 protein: CASSGRNTGELFF. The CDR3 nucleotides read TGTGCCAGCAGCGGCCGGAACACCGGGGAGCTGTTTTTT. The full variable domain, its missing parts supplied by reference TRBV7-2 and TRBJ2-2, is GAGVSQSPSNKVTEKGKDVELRCDPISGHTALYWYRQSLGQGLEFLIYFQGNSAPDKSGLPSDRFSAERTGGSVSTLTIQRTQQEDSAVYLCASSGRNTGELFFGEGSRLTVL.

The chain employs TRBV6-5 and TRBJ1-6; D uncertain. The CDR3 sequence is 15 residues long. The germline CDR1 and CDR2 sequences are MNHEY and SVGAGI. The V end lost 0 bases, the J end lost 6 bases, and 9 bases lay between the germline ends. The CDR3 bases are TGTGCCAGCAGTTACTCTGGGGTTGGTAATTCACCCCTCCACTTT. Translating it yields CASSYSGVGNSPLHF.

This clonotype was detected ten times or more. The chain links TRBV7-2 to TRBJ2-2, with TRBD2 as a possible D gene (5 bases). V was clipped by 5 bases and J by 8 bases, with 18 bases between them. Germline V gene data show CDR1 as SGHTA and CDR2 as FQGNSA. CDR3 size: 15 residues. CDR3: CASSRGRWRNGELFF. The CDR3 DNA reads TGTGCCAGCAGCCGAGGGAGATGGAGGAATGGGGAGCTGTTTTTT.

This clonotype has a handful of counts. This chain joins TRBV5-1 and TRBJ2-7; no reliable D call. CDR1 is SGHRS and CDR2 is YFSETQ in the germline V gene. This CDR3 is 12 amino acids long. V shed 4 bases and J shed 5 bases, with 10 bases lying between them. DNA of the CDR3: TGCGCCAGCAGCCACCCGGGCCACGAGCAGTACTTC. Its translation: CASSHPGHEQYF.

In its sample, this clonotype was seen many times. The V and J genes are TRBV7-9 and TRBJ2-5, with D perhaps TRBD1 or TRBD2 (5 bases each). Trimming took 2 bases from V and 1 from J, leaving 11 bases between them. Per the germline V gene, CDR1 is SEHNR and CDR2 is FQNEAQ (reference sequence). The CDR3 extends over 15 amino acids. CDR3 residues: CASSLRRDPQETQYF. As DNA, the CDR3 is TGTGCCAGCAGCTTACGCCGGGACCCCCAAGAGACCCAGTACTTC.

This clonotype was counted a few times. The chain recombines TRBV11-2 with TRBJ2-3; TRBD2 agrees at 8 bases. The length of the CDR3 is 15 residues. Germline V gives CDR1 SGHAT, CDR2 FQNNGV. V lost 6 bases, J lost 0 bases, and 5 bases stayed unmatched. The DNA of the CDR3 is TGTGCCAGCAGTCAGCGGGGGCCTAGCACAGATACGCAGTATTTT. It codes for CASSQRGPSTDTQYF.

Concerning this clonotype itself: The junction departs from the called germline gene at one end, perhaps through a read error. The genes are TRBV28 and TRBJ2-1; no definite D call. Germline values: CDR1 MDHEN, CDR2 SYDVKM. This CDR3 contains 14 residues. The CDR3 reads CASSSVGSYNKQFF. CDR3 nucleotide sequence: TGTGCCAGCAGCTCGGTGGGTTCCTACAATAAGCAGTTCTTC.

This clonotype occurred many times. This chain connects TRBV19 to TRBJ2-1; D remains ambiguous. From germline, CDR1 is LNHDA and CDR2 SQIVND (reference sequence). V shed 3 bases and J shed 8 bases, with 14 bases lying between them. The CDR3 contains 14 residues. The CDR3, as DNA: TGTGCCAGTAGTATCCGGCTATACAACGATGAGCAGTTCTTC. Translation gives CASSIRLYNDEQFF.